The clone carrying this TCR beta chain was seen repeatedly, ten times or more. TCRdb recomputed calls from the 5' RACE reads with MiXCR, one row per CDR3 protein. Seen here are roughly 74,000 distinct CDR3 sequences, around 5.2% observed once, and the top ten hold less than 8%. This record comes from a study of neurological immune-mediated disorders. Across the study: Disease course was recorded as relapsing-remitting for about 30 and secondary progressive for about 9% of the roughly 35 multiple sclerosis patients.

The CDR3 has 16 amino acids. The trim removed 0 bases at V and 3 bases at J, leaving 9 bases unmatched. Germline CDR1 SGHDT, CDR2 YYEEEE. The rearrangement uses TRBV5-6 and TRBJ2-7; 7 positions agree with TRBD1. What was sequenced was PBMCs. The receptor was derived from a man between 18 and 29 years old with multiple sclerosis. In DNA form, the CDR3 reads TGTGCCAGCAGCTTGGTTCGGTTAAACAGGGGCTACGAGCAGTACTTC. This codes for CASSLVRLNRGYEQYF.